The clone carrying this TCR beta chain was seen once. The data stem from a study of blood T cell repertoires in COVID-19. Study details: The United States, Italy and Spain supplied acute and convalescent COVID-19 samples.

Original handling: Estimation of nucleated cell counts relied on the amplification of reference gene primers. Profiling relied on immunoSEQ multiplex PCR, and the TCRdb table lists in-frame clones only, not all of them. V, J and clone size derive from that table, while D and trimming were established from the DNA sequence. The sample has a few hundred thousand clones; roughly four fifths are singletons. The sample taken for sequencing was peripheral blood. This receptor was taken from a woman between 18 and 29 years old with acute or convalescent COVID-19.

DNA of the CDR3: TGCAGTGCTAGTGCCCAGTTAGCGCGATCAGACGAGCAGTACTTC. Translating it yields CSASAQLARSDEQYF. V gene TRBV20-1 combines with J gene TRBJ2-7, with a tentative D call TRBD2 (5 bases). The CDR3 covers 15 residues. The germline gives CDR1 DFQATT, CDR2 SNEGSKA (reference sequence). Trimming shortened V by 3 bases and J by 5 bases, and 20 bases separated the two germline ends.